This TCR beta chain was recovered during a study of technical replicates of blood from a handful of donors. This CDR3 has 15 amino acids. Germline V CDR1 and CDR2: SGHRS, YFSETQ. V shed 4 bases and J 4 bases; nucleotides not matched to a gene: 9. Some clones are missing from TCRdb's copy, which holds only in-frame ones; the method was immunoSEQ multiplex PCR. The table includes under 90,000 clones, about 95% detected once. The sequenced sample consisted of T cells isolated from PBMCs. This receptor was identified in a human donor in good health. The rearrangement joins TRBV5-1 to TRBJ1-2; TRBD1 matches 8 bases. CDR3 coding DNA: TGCGCCAGCAGCCAGGACAGGGCGTTAGGCTATGGCTACACCTTC. This sequence encodes CASSQDRALGYGYTF.